A selection of T cell receptor beta chains follows, all from one sample in a study of shared clonotypes between healthy human individuals. Generated by immunoSEQ multiplex PCR, the TCRdb table keeps only in-frame clones and is missing some. The data show about 2.2 million clones, 90% to 95% seen once. The specimen was naive CD8+ T cells from PBMCs. These receptors were obtained from a young man in good health. Some clones in this sample may be carry-over from other donors' samples. CDR3s include the opening cysteine and the closing phenylalanine or tryptophan. Fields, in order: D gene, clone size, V gene, J gene, CDR3 DNA, CDR3 protein. The D gene is left open where the match is weak. The size of a clone is reported for some rows only, either as once, few or many, or as a class for expanded clones.

.	.	TRBV18	TRBJ2-7	TGTGCCAGCTCACCAGGTGAGGAAATCTTCTCCTACGAGCAGTACTTC	CASSPGEEIFSYEQYF
TRBD1	.	TRBV28	TRBJ1-5	TGTGCCAGCAGTTACCCGACCCAGGGGGCGCAGGTGGATCATCAGCCCCAGCATTTT	CASSYPTQGAQVDHQPQHF
.	once	TRBV28	TRBJ2-7	TGTGCCAGTACACGGGGCGCGGACGAGCAGTACTTC	CASTRGADEQYF
TRBD2	.	TRBV5-4	TRBJ2-7	TGTGCCAGCAGCTTGGGGGTAGCGGGAGGGTACGAGCAGTACTTC	CASSLGVAGGYEQYF
.	once	TRBV27	TRBJ1-5	TGTGCCAGCAGTGAAAGGACCTCGGGTCAGCCCCAGCATTTT	CASSERTSGQPQHF
TRBD1	.	TRBV6-6	TRBJ2-5	TGTGCCAGCAGGAACGATGTGGGACAGACGGGCGACCAGTACTTC	CASRNDVGQTGDQYF
.	.	TRBV11-2	TRBJ2-1	TGTGCCAGCAGCTCAGGACTGGACTACAATGAGCAGTTCTTC	CASSSGLDYNEQFF
.	.	TRBV9	TRBJ1-1	TGTGCCAGCAGCCAGGACCTGAACACTGAAGCTTTCTTT	CASSQDLNTEAFF
.	.	TRBV6-6	TRBJ1-4	TGTGCCAGCATGAGTGAAAAACTGTTTTTT	CASMSEKLFF
.	.	TRBV28	TRBJ1-3	TGTGCCGGTAGCCAGGCTCTTGGAAACACCATATATTTT	CAGSQALGNTIYF
.	.	TRBV2	TRBJ1-2	TGTGCCAGCACACGACCCGGGCCTGAGGCGAACTATGGCTACACCTTC	CASTRPGPEANYGYTF
.	.	TRBV28	TRBJ2-7	TGTGCCAGCAGTTCCCAGGGCCTTGTATCCTACGAGCAGTACTTC	CASSSQGLVSYEQYF
.	.	TRBV7-9	TRBJ2-4	TGTGCCAGCAGGATCGATGGTCTAGCCAAAAACATTCAGTACTTC	CASRIDGLAKNIQYF
.	.	TRBV29-1	TRBJ1-2	TGCAGCGTTCCTCGTGGCGGGAATTTCTATGGCTACACCTTC	CSVPRGGNFYGYTF
.	.	TRBV10-3	TRBJ2-1	TGTGCCATCAGTGACTCGGGGTATGAGCAGTTCTTC	CAISDSGYEQFF
TRBD1	.	TRBV9	TRBJ1-1	TGTGCCAGCAGCCCTACAGGGGGCACTGAAGCTTTCTTT	CASSPTGGTEAFF
TRBD1	.	TRBV6-1	TRBJ1-1	TGTGCCAGCAGTGAAATGGCAGGGGGTGGGGACACTGAAGCTTTCTTT	CASSEMAGGGDTEAFF
TRBD1	.	TRBV6-1	TRBJ1-1	TGTGCCAGCAGTGAAGCGGGACAGGGGCACACTGAAGCTTTCTTT	CASSEAGQGHTEAFF
TRBD2	.	TRBV15	TRBJ2-7	TGTGCCACCAGCGCAAGACTAGCAGACTACGAGCAGTACTTC	CATSARLADYEQYF
.	.	TRBV28	TRBJ1-4	TGTGCCAGCACCCTTGTGGGGGTCCCGAATGAAAAACTGTTTTTT	CASTLVGVPNEKLFF
.	.	TRBV10-3	TRBJ2-3	TGTGCCAGTCACGGTCCGTTAGGGGGGGACCCCACAGATACGCAGTATTTT	CASHGPLGGDPTDTQYF
.	.	TRBV28	TRBJ1-2	TGTGCCAGCAGCCCCCATAACTGGGCTGGATATGGCTACACCTTC	CASSPHNWAGYGYTF
.	once	TRBV29-1	TRBJ2-5	TGCAGCGCCCCGGGGGACAGCAAAGAGACCCAGTACTTC	CSAPGDSKETQYF
TRBD1	.	TRBV6-5	TRBJ2-7	TGTGCCAGCAGGGAGTACAGGGGGTCCTACGAGCAGTACTTC	CASREYRGSYEQYF